The rows below give T cell receptor beta chains drawn from one sample of a study of OX40 agonist ivuxolimab in advanced cancers. The repertoire was sequenced with immunoSEQ multiplex PCR; TCRdb's copy has only in-frame clones and lacks some. The table has just over 90,000 clones, 94% seen once; the top ten hold over 2%. This material consisted of CD4+ or CD8+ T cells sorted from blood, taken in a trial of the OX40 agonist ivuxolimab. These receptors all come from an adult with an advanced solid tumor such as melanoma, head and neck, liver or kidney cancer. Both conserved end residues are part of each CDR3. Each record gives: D gene, J gene, clone size, V gene, CDR3 protein, CDR3 DNA. D genes are given only for firm matches. A clone size is listed for some rows: how often the clone was seen (once, few, many), or a class if it is expanded.

D: NA
J: TRBJ1-6
size: NA
V: TRBV4-1
CDR3: CASSQDPGGASSPLHF
DNA: TGCGCCAGCAGCCAAGACCCGGGCGGGGCCTCTTCACCCCTCCACTTT

D: NA
J: TRBJ1-5
size: NA
V: TRBV27
CDR3: CASSLHQNQPQHF
DNA: TGTGCCAGCAGTTTACATCAGAATCAGCCCCAGCATTTT

D: NA
J: TRBJ2-7
size: NA
V: TRBV30
CDR3: CAWSPGASHAYF
DNA: TGTGCCTGGAGTCCGGGTGCCTCTCACGCGTACTTC

D: NA
J: TRBJ2-3
size: NA
V: TRBV14
CDR3: CASSPDADTQYF
DNA: TGTGCCAGCAGCCCGGATGCAGATACGCAGTATTTT

D: NA
J: TRBJ1-1
size: NA
V: TRBV19
CDR3: CASSIAGGGTEAFF
DNA: TGTGCCAGTAGTATCGCCGGGGGGGGCACTGAAGCTTTCTTT

D: NA
J: TRBJ2-7
size: NA
V: TRBV6-1
CDR3: CASSERGGFSYEQYF
DNA: TGTGCCAGCAGTGAAAGGGGAGGATTCTCCTACGAGCAGTACTTC

D: NA
J: TRBJ2-6
size: NA
V: TRBV7-6
CDR3: CASSPQNPLVSGANVLTF
DNA: TGTGCCAGCAGCCCTCAAAACCCACTCGTCTCTGGGGCCAACGTCCTGACTTTC

D: NA
J: TRBJ1-1
size: NA
V: TRBV5-6
CDR3: CASSPDVGVEAFF
DNA: TGTGCCAGCAGCCCGGATGTGGGGGTAGAAGCTTTCTTT

D: NA
J: TRBJ2-5
size: NA
V: TRBV9
CDR3: CASSVGTGQETQYF
DNA: TGTGCCAGCAGCGTAGGAACGGGACAAGAGACCCAGTACTTC

D: NA
J: TRBJ2-7
size: NA
V: TRBV4-2
CDR3: CASSSSYEQYF
DNA: TGTGCCAGCAGCTCCAGCTACGAGCAGTACTTC

D: TRBD1
J: TRBJ1-1
size: NA
V: TRBV28
CDR3: CASSGGWDRVGTEAFF
DNA: TGTGCCAGCAGTGGCGGATGGGACAGGGTCGGCACTGAAGCTTTCTTT

D: NA
J: TRBJ1-4
size: NA
V: TRBV6-5
CDR3: CASSPQIGGKLFF
DNA: TGTGCCAGCAGCCCCCAGATAGGGGGAAAACTGTTTTTT

D: TRBD2
J: TRBJ2-2
size: NA
V: TRBV13
CDR3: CASSFGTSGTTGELFF
DNA: TGTGCCAGCAGCTTCGGGACTAGCGGGACGACCGGGGAGCTGTTTTTT

D: NA
J: TRBJ1-1
size: NA
V: TRBV7-8
CDR3: CASSLMNTEAFF
DNA: TGTGCCAGCAGCTTAATGAACACTGAAGCTTTCTTT

D: TRBD1
J: TRBJ1-2
size: NA
V: TRBV19
CDR3: CASSINRGDGYTF
DNA: TGTGCCAGTAGTATTAACAGGGGAGATGGCTACACCTTC

D: NA
J: TRBJ1-1
size: NA
V: TRBV25-1
CDR3: CASSDWGRDMNTEAFF
DNA: TGTGCCAGCAGTGACTGGGGGAGGGACATGAACACTGAAGCTTTCTTT

D: TRBD2
J: TRBJ2-7
size: NA
V: TRBV27
CDR3: CASSFGSGLAAYEQYF
DNA: TGTGCCAGCAGTTTTGGTTCGGGACTAGCCGCCTACGAGCAGTACTTC

D: NA
J: TRBJ1-1
size: NA
V: TRBV2
CDR3: CASSASPPSSGEAFF
DNA: TGTGCCAGCAGTGCTTCTCCTCCCAGCTCAGGGGAAGCTTTCTTT

D: TRBD1
J: TRBJ1-2
size: NA
V: TRBV10-2
CDR3: CASSEGTDYGYTF
DNA: TGCGCCAGCAGTGAAGGGACAGACTATGGCTACACCTTC

D: NA
J: TRBJ1-2
size: NA
V: TRBV27
CDR3: CASSYYARDLSGYTF
DNA: TGTGCCAGCAGTTATTACGCCAGGGACCTGAGTGGCTACACCTTC

D: NA
J: TRBJ1-2
size: NA
V: TRBV30
CDR3: CAWSVGGLGGYTF
DNA: TGTGCCTGGAGTGTAGGGGGGCTAGGGGGCTACACCTTC

D: NA
J: TRBJ1-1
size: NA
V: TRBV5-5
CDR3: CASSLVVTRNTEAFF
DNA: TGTGCCAGCAGCTTGGTAGTGACAAGGAACACTGAAGCTTTCTTT

D: NA
J: TRBJ2-7
size: NA
V: TRBV2
CDR3: CASSGRSYEQYF
DNA: TGTGCCAGCAGTGGCAGGTCCTACGAGCAGTACTTC

D: TRBD1
J: TRBJ2-7
size: NA
V: TRBV6-5
CDR3: CASSYSGQGNEQYF
DNA: TGTGCCAGCAGTTACTCGGGACAGGGCAATGAGCAGTACTTC

D: NA
J: TRBJ2-1
size: NA
V: TRBV18
CDR3: CASSPKGYNEQFF
DNA: TGTGCCAGCTCACCAAAGGGTTACAATGAGCAGTTCTTC

D: NA
J: TRBJ2-7
size: NA
V: TRBV5-1
CDR3: CASSLVLREPNYEQYF
DNA: TGCGCCAGCAGCTTGGTCCTCCGGGAGCCTAACTACGAGCAGTACTTC

D: NA
J: TRBJ1-1
size: NA
V: TRBV13
CDR3: CASSLGGDGLNPNTEAFF
DNA: TGTGCCAGCAGCTTAGGAGGGGACGGATTGAACCCGAACACTGAAGCTTTCTTT

D: NA
J: TRBJ1-1
size: NA
V: TRBV19
CDR3: CASSIAKTLITEAFF
DNA: TGTGCCAGTAGTATAGCCAAGACCCTGATCACTGAAGCTTTCTTT

D: NA
J: TRBJ2-5
size: few
V: TRBV6-5
CDR3: CASSRVAITMETQYF
DNA: TGTGCCAGCAGCCGTGTAGCGATCACCATGGAGACCCAGTACTTC

D: TRBD1
J: TRBJ2-2
size: NA
V: TRBV7-9
CDR3: CASSSVLWGQLNTGELFF
DNA: TGTGCCAGCAGCTCCGTCTTATGGGGACAGCTGAACACCGGGGAGCTGTTTTTT

D: TRBD2
J: TRBJ2-3
size: NA
V: TRBV2
CDR3: CASRASGGLGDTQYF
DNA: TGTGCCAGCAGGGCTAGCGGGGGGTTGGGAGATACGCAGTATTTT

D: NA
J: TRBJ1-1
size: NA
V: TRBV4-1
CDR3: CASSQETGLNTEAFF
DNA: TGCGCCAGCAGCCAAGAAACAGGTTTGAACACTGAAGCTTTCTTT

D: NA
J: TRBJ2-5
size: NA
V: TRBV27
CDR3: CASSPVWGGEKETQYF
DNA: TGTGCCAGCAGTCCCGTTTGGGGGGGCGAGAAAGAGACCCAGTACTTC

D: NA
J: TRBJ2-2
size: once
V: TRBV5-4
CDR3: CASSLQGSPGELFF
DNA: TGTGCCAGCAGTTTACAAGGGTCCCCCGGGGAGCTGTTTTTT

D: TRBD1
J: TRBJ2-5
size: NA
V: TRBV30
CDR3: CAWKSGTGGLGETQYF
DNA: TGTGCCTGGAAGTCCGGGACAGGGGGCCTAGGGGAGACCCAGTACTTC